These 20 T cell receptor beta chains came from one sample sequenced in a study of T cell repertoires in cytomegalovirus infection. Their recognized antigens are unknown. MiXCR, run by TCRdb on the reads, gives a single entry per CDR3 protein. The sample comprises 700,000 to 900,000 distinct CDR3 sequences, about 28% of which are singletons, and 10% to 15% rests with the top ten. Source: cultured CD8+ T cells from PBMCs, taken from culture after CMV antigen stimulation. The receptors stem from a human donor in good health (CMV status not recorded). Some clones in this sample may be carry-over from other donors' samples.

This clonotype was recorded a few times. The chain joins TRBV27 to TRBJ2-7, with D possibly TRBD1 on 6 matching bases. Trimming cost V 7 bases and J 1 base, with 11 bases left between them. Germline V gene sequence: CDR1 MNHEY, CDR2 SMNVEV (reference sequence). The CDR3 totals 13 residues. Here the CDR3 reads CASMQGPSYEQYF. CDR3 nucleotides: TGTGCCAGCATGCAGGGGCCTTCCTACGAGCAGTACTTC.

This clonotype has just one count. The chain combines TRBV6-2 or TRBV6-3 with TRBJ2-2; possibly TRBD1 for D (6 bases). The CDR3 contains 14 residues. The V and J ends lost 8 bases and 5 bases respectively, with 15 bases between them. CDR1 MNHEY and CDR2 SVGEGT come from the germline V gene. The CDR3 spells CASGTRVPTGELFF. DNA of the CDR3: TGTGCCAGCGGGACAAGGGTTCCGACCGGGGAGCTGTTTTTT.

V is TRBV28 and J is TRBJ2-5; 12 positions agree with TRBD2. Germline lookup yields CDR1 MDHEN and CDR2 SYDVKM. V dropped 2 bases and J dropped 7; count of bases not matched to a gene: 5. The CDR3 runs 15 residues. The CDR3 sequence is CASSLRTSGVGTQYF. DNA of the CDR3: TGTGCCAGCAGTTTACGGACTAGCGGGGTCGGGACCCAGTACTTC.

The V and J genes are TRBV28 and TRBJ2-1; TRBD1 matches at 9 bases. The CDR3 has 14 residues. V lost 3 bases and J lost 8; bases outside the gene matches: 5. CDR1 is MDHEN and CDR2 is SYDVKM in the germline V gene. The CDR3 reads CASSFGTGRYEQFF. The CDR3 DNA sequence: TGTGCCAGCAGTTTCGGGACAGGGCGTTATGAGCAGTTCTTC. Together with reference TRBV28 and TRBJ2-1, the CDR3 gives the full variable domain: DVKVTQSSRYLVKRTGEKVFLECVQDMDHENMFWYRQDPGLGLRLIYFSYDVKMKEKGDIPEGYSVSREKKERFSLILESASTNQTSMYLCASSFGTGRYEQFFGPGTRLTVL.

The V and J genes are TRBV12-3 or TRBV12-4 and TRBJ1-2; D not resolved. The CDR3 is 12 amino acids. V shed 6 bases and J shed 5 bases, with 10 bases lying between them. The CDR3 sequence is CASSYAGYGYTF. For the CDR3, the DNA is TGTGCCAGCAGCTATGCCGGGTATGGCTACACCTTC.

The gene calls are TRBV6-2 or TRBV6-3 and TRBJ1-1; the D gene is possibly TRBD1 (5 bases). V shed 8 bases and J shed 0 bases, with 10 bases lying between them. Germline lookup yields CDR1 MNHEY and CDR2 SVGEGT. There are 13 residues in the CDR3. For the CDR3, the DNA is TGTGCCAGCGAAAGGGACGTGAACACTGAAGCTTTCTTT. Its protein is CASERDVNTEAFF.

This clonotype was counted a few times. The gene calls are TRBV10-3 and TRBJ2-3; 7 bases agree with TRBD1. Germline CDR1 is ENHRY and CDR2 is SYGVKD. V lost 0 bases, J lost 2 bases, and 11 bases stayed unmatched. The CDR3 is 18 residues long. CDR3 in amino acids: CAISESRRDRVPTDTQYF. Written as DNA, the CDR3 is TGTGCCATCAGTGAGTCTAGACGCGACAGGGTTCCCACAGATACGCAGTATTTT.

This clonotype appeared many times. The rearrangement links TRBV6-1 to TRBJ2-3; D gene unclear. Trimming shortened V by 2 bases and J by 0 bases, and 3 bases separated the two germline ends. Germline lookup yields CDR1 MNHNS and CDR2 SASEGT. The CDR3 spans 13 residues. In DNA form, the CDR3 reads TGTGCCAGCAGTGAAATTAGCACAGATACGCAGTATTTT. Translated, it gives CASSEISTDTQYF.

In its sample, this clonotype was seen a few times. This chain links TRBV18 with TRBJ1-1; D remains unclear. The CDR3 is 13 amino acids. CDR1 is KGHSH and CDR2 is LQKENI in the germline V gene. Deletions cut 0 bases from V and 8 bases from J, with 10 bases between. CDR3 amino acids: CASSPPYTGEAFF. CDR3 in DNA: TGTGCCAGCTCACCACCGTATACGGGAGAAGCTTTCTTT.

The table lists this clonotype with many counts. V usage is TRBV7-2 and J usage is TRBJ2-7; 10 bases fit TRBD2. This CDR3 is 15 amino acids long. With V trimmed by 3 bases and J by 2 bases, 4 bases remained unmatched. CDR1 and CDR2 from the germline V gene are SGHTA and FQGNSA. The CDR3 loop is CASSFGSGGAYEQYF. The CDR3 nucleotides read TGTGCCAGCAGCTTTGGGAGCGGGGGGGCCTACGAGCAGTACTTC. Drawing the rest from reference TRBV7-2 and TRBJ2-7, the complete variable domain is GAGVSQSPSNKVTEKGKDVELRCDPISGHTALYWYRQSLGQGLEFLIYFQGNSAPDKSGLPSDRFSAERTGGSVSTLTIQRTQQEDSAVYLCASSFGSGGAYEQYFGPGTRLTVT.

The chain couples TRBV5-6 to TRBJ2-1; D is uncertain. This CDR3 has 12 amino acids. Between the trimmed V and J ends, which lost 7 bases and 4 bases, there was a span of 9 bases. CDR1 and CDR2 from the germline V gene are SGHDT and YYEEEE. CDR3 sequence: CASGRPYNEQFF. In DNA form, the CDR3 reads TGTGCCAGCGGTCGACCTTACAATGAGCAGTTCTTC.

This clonotype was counted many times. CDR3 nucleotides: TGTGCCAGCAGTCCTCTCCTGAACACTGAAGCTTTCTTT. Residues: CASSPLLNTEAFF. The genes are TRBV19 and TRBJ1-1; D not certain. CDR1 LNHDA and CDR2 SQIVND come from the germline V gene (reference sequence). V was cut by 9 bases and J by 0 bases, with 11 bases left in between. This CDR3 is built from 13 residues.

This clonotype has a count of ten or more. J is TRBJ2-3 and V is TRBV11-2; 9 bases match TRBD1. Germline V gives CDR1 SGHAT, CDR2 FQNNGV. With 1 base clipped from V and 6 bases from J, the junction kept 11 bases outside the gene matches. This CDR3 has 17 residues. The CDR3 is CASSLVSGTGILDTQYF. CDR3 sequence (DNA): TGTGCCAGCAGCTTAGTCTCGGGGACAGGGATATTGGATACGCAGTATTTT.

This chain joins TRBV12-3 or TRBV12-4 and TRBJ1-3; 9 bases align to TRBD1. This CDR3 comprises 14 residues. The J segment lost 4 bases and the V segment lost 4 bases, leaving 2 bases of the junction unmatched. The CDR3, as DNA: TGTGCCAGCAGTTACGGGACAGGGGGAAACACCATATATTTT. The encoded protein is CASSYGTGGNTIYF.

This clonotype was counted between two and nine times. This rearrangement joins TRBV10-3 to TRBJ1-5; no clear D. This CDR3 region has 14 residues. Germline CDR1 reads ENHRY; CDR2 reads SYGVKD. V was cut by 4 bases and J by 4 bases, with 11 bases left in between. The chain's CDR3 is CAISATKSNQPQHF. As DNA, the CDR3 is TGTGCCATCAGTGCTACAAAGAGTAATCAGCCCCAGCATTTT.

The chain combines TRBV6-1 with TRBJ1-5; no definite D call. The ends were cut back, 7 bases at V and 4 bases at J, with 17 bases in the middle. This CDR3 contains 15 residues. CDR1 is MNHNS and CDR2 is SASEGT in the germline V gene. The CDR3 bases are TGTGCCAGCACCCCTAGGATTGGGATAAATCAGCCCCAGCATTTT. Translation: CASTPRIGINQPQHF.

As to this clonotype: A clone one base away is much larger, so this may be a read error. The chain combines TRBV7-2 with TRBJ2-2; TRBD1 is a possible D gene (5 bases). The length of the CDR3 is 18 residues. The V end lost 0 bases, the J end lost 0 bases, and 14 bases lay between the germline ends. Germline values: CDR1 SGHTA, CDR2 FQGNSA. CDR3 sequence: CASSLAATASPNTGELFF. In DNA, the CDR3 is TGTGCCAGCAGCTTAGCCGCGACAGCAAGCCCGAACACCGGGGAGCTGTTTTTT.

Only a few counts were recorded for this clonotype. The CDR3 is CARGGSGANVLTF. As DNA, the CDR3 is TGTGCCAGAGGGGGGTCTGGGGCCAACGTCCTGACTTTC. The rearrangement links TRBV2 to TRBJ2-6, with D perhaps given as TRBD1 or TRBD2 (6 bases each). The V end was cut by 9 bases, the J end by 1 base, with 7 bases between. CDR3 length equals 13 residues. The germline V gene has CDR1 SNHLY and CDR2 FYNNEI.

Many counts were recorded for this clonotype. The chain employs TRBV7-2 and TRBJ2-3; D perhaps matches TRBD2 (6 bases). The CDR3 spans 17 residues. Germline lookup yields CDR1 SGHTA and CDR2 FQGNSA. The V and J ends lost 0 bases and 0 bases respectively, with 13 bases between them. CDR3 protein: CASSLAPLALSTDTQYF. In nucleotides, the CDR3 is TGTGCCAGCAGCTTAGCCCCCCTAGCGTTGAGCACAGATACGCAGTATTTT.

The chain couples TRBV27 to TRBJ2-6; TRBD1 is a possible D gene (6 bases). Germline values: CDR1 MNHEY, CDR2 SMNVEV (reference sequence). The CDR3 consists of 17 residues. V was cut by 5 bases and J by 0 bases, with 14 bases left in between. CDR3 DNA sequence: TGTGCCAGCAGTATAACAGGGCCGGGCTCTGGGGCCAACGTCCTGACTTTC. Protein: CASSITGPGSGANVLTF.